These T cell receptor beta chains were read from a single sample in a study of human T cells and chemical hapten exposure. TCRdb fed the 5' RACE reads into MiXCR, producing one record per CDR3 protein. The sample has 110,000 to 150,000 distinct CDR3 sequences, roughly 4% seen once. These receptors were collected from a female donor in good health. Both conserved end residues are part of each CDR3.

CDR3	V	J
CASSQDLDHQGALGANVLTF	TRBV4-2	TRBJ2-6
CCAKLAVLSYEQYF	TRBV20-1	TRBJ2-7
CASSAGQGETQYF	TRBV18	TRBJ2-5
CASSLEGMFEQYF	TRBV7-9	TRBJ2-7
CASKEGPYPKDTQYF	TRBV2	TRBJ2-3
CASSLDRGLNYGYTF	TRBV5-4	TRBJ1-2
CSVEDTGDALNYGYTF	TRBV29-1	TRBJ1-2
CASSAGTASNEKLFF	TRBV11-2	TRBJ1-4
CASSPSGQDEKLFF	TRBV12-3/TRBV12-4	TRBJ1-4
CASSFSGKVAYEQYF	TRBV27	TRBJ2-7
CASSQWEGSEAFF	TRBV7-8	TRBJ1-1
CASNWGGASTEAFF	TRBV6-5	TRBJ1-1
CAIRPDSSNEKLFF	TRBV10-3	TRBJ1-4
CSAGTDRETQPQHF	TRBV20-1	TRBJ1-5
CSARNDPGSTQYF	TRBV20-1	TRBJ2-3
CASGPRGDTEAFF	TRBV12-5	TRBJ1-1
CATEKGPLAFF	TRBV28	TRBJ1-1
CASSFGAVGLYTDTQYF	TRBV12-3/TRBV12-4	TRBJ2-3
CASPRSSF	TRBV6-6	TRBJ1-2
CASSSTTANYGYTF	TRBV5-1	TRBJ1-2
CATSGAGTVAGELFF	TRBV24-1	TRBJ2-2
CASSLGIGRLKGNTIYF	TRBV7-2	TRBJ1-3
CASSPQGQGKSGYTF	TRBV5-1	TRBJ1-2
CASSLGRLETQYF	TRBV5-1	TRBJ2-5
CASSYGDSGNTIYF	TRBV6-5	TRBJ1-3
CASSYGQSTEAFF	TRBV6-5	TRBJ1-1
CASSLRYGVEQYF	TRBV11-3	TRBJ2-7
CASSSKRTDTQYF	TRBV27	TRBJ2-3
CASSLGPGSYEQYF	TRBV5-1	TRBJ2-7
CASSYDDRHNQPQHF	TRBV6-5	TRBJ1-5
CASSYTQSDSARNQPQHF	TRBV6-2/TRBV6-3	TRBJ1-5
CASGYPTDTQYF	TRBV6-2/TRBV6-3	TRBJ2-3
CASSQASSNQPQHF	TRBV4-3	TRBJ1-5
CASSLRGHTDTQYF	TRBV5-6	TRBJ2-3
CASSPQGTTEAFF	TRBV7-9	TRBJ1-1
CSAFLADSYEQYF	TRBV20-1	TRBJ2-7
CSATDRVYEQYF	TRBV20-1	TRBJ2-7
CASSKTGGGNQPQHF	TRBV7-9	TRBJ1-5
CASSPLAVTGVRYGYTF	TRBV5-1	TRBJ1-2
CAWVSHTEAFF	TRBV30	TRBJ1-1
CASGFSTGELFF	TRBV12-5	TRBJ2-2